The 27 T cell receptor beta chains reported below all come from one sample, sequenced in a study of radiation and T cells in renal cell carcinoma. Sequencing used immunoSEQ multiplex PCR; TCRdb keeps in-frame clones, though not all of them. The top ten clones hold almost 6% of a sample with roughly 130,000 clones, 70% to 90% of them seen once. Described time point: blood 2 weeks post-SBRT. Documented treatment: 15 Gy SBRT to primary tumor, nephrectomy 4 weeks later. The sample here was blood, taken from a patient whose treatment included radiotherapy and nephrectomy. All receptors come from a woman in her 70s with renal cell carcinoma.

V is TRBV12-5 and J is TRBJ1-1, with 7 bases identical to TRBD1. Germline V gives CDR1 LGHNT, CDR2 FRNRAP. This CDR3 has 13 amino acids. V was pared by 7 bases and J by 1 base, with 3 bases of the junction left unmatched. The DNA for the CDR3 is TGTGCTAGTGTCAGACAGGGGAACACTGAAGCTTTCTTT. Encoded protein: CASVRQGNTEAFF.

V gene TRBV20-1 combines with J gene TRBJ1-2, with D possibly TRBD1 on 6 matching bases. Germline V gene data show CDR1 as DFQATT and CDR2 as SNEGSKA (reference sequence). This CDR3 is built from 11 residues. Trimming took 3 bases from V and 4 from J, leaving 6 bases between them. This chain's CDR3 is CSARDSYGYTF. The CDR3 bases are TGCAGTGCTAGGGACAGCTATGGCTACACCTTC.

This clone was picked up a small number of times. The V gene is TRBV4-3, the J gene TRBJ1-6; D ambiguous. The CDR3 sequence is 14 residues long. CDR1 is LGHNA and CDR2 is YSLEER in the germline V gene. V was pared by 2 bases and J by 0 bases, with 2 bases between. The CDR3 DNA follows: TGCGCCAGCAGCCAAAGCTCCTATAATTCACCCCTCCACTTT. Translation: CASSQSSYNSPLHF.

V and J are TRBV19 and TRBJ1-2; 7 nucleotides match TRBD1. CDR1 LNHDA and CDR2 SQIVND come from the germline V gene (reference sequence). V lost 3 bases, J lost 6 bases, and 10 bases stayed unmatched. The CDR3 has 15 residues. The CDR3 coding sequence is TGTGCCAGTAGTATCCAACTTTCAGGGGGAGATGGCTACACCTTC. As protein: CASSIQLSGGDGYTF. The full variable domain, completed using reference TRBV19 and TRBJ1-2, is DGGITQSPKYLFRKEGQNVTLSCEQNLNHDAMYWYRQDPGQGLRLIYYSQIVNDFQKGDIAEGYSVSREKKESFPLTVTSAQKNPTAFYLCASSIQLSGGDGYTFGSGTRLTVV.

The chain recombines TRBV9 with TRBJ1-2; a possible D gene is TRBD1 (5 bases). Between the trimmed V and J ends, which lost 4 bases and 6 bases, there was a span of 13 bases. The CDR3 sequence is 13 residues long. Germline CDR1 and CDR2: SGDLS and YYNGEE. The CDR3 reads CASSPQRGDGYTF. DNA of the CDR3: TGTGCCAGCAGCCCCCAGAGAGGGGATGGCTACACCTTC.

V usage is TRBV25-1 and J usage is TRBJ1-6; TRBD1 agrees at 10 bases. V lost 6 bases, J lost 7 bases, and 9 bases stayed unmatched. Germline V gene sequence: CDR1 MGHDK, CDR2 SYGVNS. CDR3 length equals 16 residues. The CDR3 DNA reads TGTGCCAGCAGGGGGACAGGGGCCGCAGGGAATTCACCCCTCCACTTT. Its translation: CASRGTGAAGNSPLHF.

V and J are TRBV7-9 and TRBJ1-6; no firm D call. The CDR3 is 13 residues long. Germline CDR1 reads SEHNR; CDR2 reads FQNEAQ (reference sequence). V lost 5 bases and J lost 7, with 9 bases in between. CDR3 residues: CASSPTPNSPLHF. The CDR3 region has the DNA TGTGCCAGCAGCCCTACTCCGAATTCACCCCTCCACTTT.

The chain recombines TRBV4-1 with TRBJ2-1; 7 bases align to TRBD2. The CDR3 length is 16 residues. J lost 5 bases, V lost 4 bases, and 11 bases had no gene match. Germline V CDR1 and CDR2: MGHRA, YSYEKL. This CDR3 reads CASSLSERGVNNEQFF. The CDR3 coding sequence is TGCGCCAGCAGCCTTTCAGAACGGGGGGTCAACAATGAGCAGTTCTTC.

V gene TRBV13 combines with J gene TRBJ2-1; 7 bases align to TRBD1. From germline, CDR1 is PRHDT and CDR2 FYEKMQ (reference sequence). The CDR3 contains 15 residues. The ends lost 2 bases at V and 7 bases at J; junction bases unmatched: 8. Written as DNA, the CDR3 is TGTGCCAGCAGCTTACCTGTGACAGGGCGGAATGAGCAGTTCTTC. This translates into CASSLPVTGRNEQFF.

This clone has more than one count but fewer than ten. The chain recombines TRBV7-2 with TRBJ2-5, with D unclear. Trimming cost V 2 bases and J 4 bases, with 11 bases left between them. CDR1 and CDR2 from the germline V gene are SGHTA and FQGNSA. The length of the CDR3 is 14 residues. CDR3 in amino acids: CASSLLSPGETQYF. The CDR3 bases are TGTGCCAGCAGCTTATTGTCCCCCGGAGAGACCCAGTACTTC.

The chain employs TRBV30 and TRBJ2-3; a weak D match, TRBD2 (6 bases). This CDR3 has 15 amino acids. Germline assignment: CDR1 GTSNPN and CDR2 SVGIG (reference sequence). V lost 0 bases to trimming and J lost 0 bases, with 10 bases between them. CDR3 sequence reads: CAWSVKRGSTDTQYF. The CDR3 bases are TGTGCCTGGAGTGTAAAACGGGGGAGCACAGATACGCAGTATTTT.

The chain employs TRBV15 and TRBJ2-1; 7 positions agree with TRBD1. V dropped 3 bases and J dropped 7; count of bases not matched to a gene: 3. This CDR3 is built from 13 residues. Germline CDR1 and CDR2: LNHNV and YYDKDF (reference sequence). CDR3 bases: TGTGCCACCAGCAGGGGGACAGTGAATGAGCAGTTCTTC. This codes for CATSRGTVNEQFF.

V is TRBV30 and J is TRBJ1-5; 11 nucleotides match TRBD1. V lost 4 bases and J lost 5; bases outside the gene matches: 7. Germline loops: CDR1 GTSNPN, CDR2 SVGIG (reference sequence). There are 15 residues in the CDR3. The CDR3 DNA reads TGTGCCTGGAAAGATCCGGGACAGGGGGATCAGCCCCAGCATTTT. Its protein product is CAWKDPGQGDQPQHF.

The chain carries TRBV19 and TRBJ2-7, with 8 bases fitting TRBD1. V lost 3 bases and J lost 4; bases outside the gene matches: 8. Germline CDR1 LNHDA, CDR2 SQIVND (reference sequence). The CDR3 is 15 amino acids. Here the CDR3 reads CASSIGQGAVYEQYF. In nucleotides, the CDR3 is TGTGCCAGTAGTATTGGCCAGGGGGCTGTTTACGAGCAGTACTTC.

The CDR3 bases are TGTGCCAGCAGTTTTCAGGCGAGGAACACTGAAGCTTTCTTT. Translating it yields CASSFQARNTEAFF. This chain connects TRBV27 to TRBJ1-1, with D hard to call. V lost 3 bases, J lost 1 base, and 9 bases lay in between. Germline V lookup: CDR1 MNHEY, CDR2 SMNVEV (reference sequence). This CDR3 region has 14 residues.

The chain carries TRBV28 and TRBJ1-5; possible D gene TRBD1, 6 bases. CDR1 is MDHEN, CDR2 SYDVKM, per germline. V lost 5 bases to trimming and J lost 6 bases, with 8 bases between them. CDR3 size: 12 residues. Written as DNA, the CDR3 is TGTGCCAGCAGTACAGGGCTTCAGCCCCAGCATTTT. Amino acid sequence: CASSTGLQPQHF.

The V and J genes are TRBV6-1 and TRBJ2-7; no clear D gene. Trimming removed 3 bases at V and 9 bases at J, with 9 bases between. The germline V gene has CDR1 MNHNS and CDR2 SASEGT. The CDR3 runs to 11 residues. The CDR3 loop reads CASSEEGGQYF. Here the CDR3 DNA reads TGTGCCAGCAGTGAGGAAGGCGGGCAGTACTTC.

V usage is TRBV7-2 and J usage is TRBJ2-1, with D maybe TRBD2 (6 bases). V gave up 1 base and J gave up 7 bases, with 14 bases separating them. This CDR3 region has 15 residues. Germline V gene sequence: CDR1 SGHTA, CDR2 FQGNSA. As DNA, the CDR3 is TGTGCCAGCAGCTTAGTACGCGGGGCGACGAATGAGCAGTTCTTC. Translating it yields CASSLVRGATNEQFF.

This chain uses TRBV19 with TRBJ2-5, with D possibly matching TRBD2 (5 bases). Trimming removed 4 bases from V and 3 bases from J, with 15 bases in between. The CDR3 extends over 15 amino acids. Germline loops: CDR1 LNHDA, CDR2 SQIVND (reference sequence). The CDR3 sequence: CASSTGSQVKETQYF. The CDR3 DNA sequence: TGTGCCAGTAGTACGGGGAGCCAAGTGAAAGAGACCCAGTACTTC.

The CDR3, as DNA: TGTGCCAGCAGGACAGGGGGCTCTGGAAACACCATATATTTT. Translation gives CASRTGGSGNTIYF. The V call is TRBV6-1, the J call TRBJ1-3, with 9 bases that match TRBD1. CDR1 and CDR2 from the germline V gene are MNHNS and SASEGT. The length of the CDR3 is 14 residues. The junction had 0 bases not matched to a gene; V was cut back by 6 bases and J by 0 bases.

CDR3 coding DNA: TGTGCCAGCAGCCCGTCGGACAGGGTCCACGAGCAGTACTTC. This translates into CASSPSDRVHEQYF. The chain employs TRBV28 and TRBJ2-7; 8 bases agree with TRBD1. Trimming took 6 bases from V and 5 from J; bases not matched to a gene: 9. This CDR3 spans 14 amino acids. Germline V gene lookup returns CDR1 MDHEN and CDR2 SYDVKM.

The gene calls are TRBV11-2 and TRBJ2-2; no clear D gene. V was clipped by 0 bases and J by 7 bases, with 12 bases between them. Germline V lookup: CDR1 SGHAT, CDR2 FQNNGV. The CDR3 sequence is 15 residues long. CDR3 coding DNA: TGTGCCAGCAGCTTAGATATCGGGTTCGTCGGGGAGCTGTTTTTT. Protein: CASSLDIGFVGELFF. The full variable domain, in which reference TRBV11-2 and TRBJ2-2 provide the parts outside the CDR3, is EAGVAQSPRYKIIEKRQSVAFWCNPISGHATLYWYQQILGQGPKLLIQFQNNGVVDDSQLPKDRFSAERLKGVDSTLKIQPAKLEDSAVYLCASSLDIGFVGELFFGEGSRLTVL.

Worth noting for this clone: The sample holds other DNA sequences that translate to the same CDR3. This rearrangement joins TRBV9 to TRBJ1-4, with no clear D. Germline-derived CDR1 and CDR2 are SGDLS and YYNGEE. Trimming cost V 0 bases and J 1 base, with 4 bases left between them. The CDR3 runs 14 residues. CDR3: CASSVGGTNEKLFF. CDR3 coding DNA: TGTGCCAGCAGCGTAGGGGGAACTAATGAAAAACTGTTTTTT.

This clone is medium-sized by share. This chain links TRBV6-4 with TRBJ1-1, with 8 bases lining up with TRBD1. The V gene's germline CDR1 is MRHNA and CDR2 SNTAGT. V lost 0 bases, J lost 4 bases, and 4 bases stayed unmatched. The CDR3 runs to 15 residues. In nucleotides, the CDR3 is TGTGCCAGCAGTGACTCAACAGGGGGAGTCACTGAAGCTTTCTTT. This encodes CASSDSTGGVTEAFF.

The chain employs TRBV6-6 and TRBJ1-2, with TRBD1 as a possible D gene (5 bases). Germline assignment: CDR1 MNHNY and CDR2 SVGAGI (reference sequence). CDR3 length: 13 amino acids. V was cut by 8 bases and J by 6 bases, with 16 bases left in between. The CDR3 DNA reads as TGTGCCAGCGGAGGGGCCCCGGCGGATGGCTACACCTTC. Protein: CASGGAPADGYTF.

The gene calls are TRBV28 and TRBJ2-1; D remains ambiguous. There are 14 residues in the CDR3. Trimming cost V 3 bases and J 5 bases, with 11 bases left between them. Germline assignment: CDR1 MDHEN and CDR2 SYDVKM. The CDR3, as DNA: TGTGCCAGCAGTTTCGCGCGGACCAACAATGAGCAGTTCTTC. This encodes CASSFARTNNEQFF.

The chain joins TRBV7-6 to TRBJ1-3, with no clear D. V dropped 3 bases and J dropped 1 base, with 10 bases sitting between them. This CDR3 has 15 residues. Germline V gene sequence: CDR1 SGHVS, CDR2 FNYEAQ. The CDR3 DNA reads TGTGCCAGCAGCTTTCGCTTGGGGTCTGGAAACACCATATATTTT. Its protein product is CASSFRLGSGNTIYF.